This entry lists 6 T cell receptor beta chains sequenced from one sample in a study of OX40 agonist ivuxolimab in advanced cancers. TCRdb keeps only in-frame clones here, not all; method: immunoSEQ multiplex PCR. This sample has 80,000 to 95,000 clones, with less than 95% found just once. The sample was CD4+ or CD8+ T cells sorted from blood, taken in a trial of the OX40 agonist ivuxolimab. Receptors originate from an adult with an advanced solid tumor such as melanoma, head and neck, liver or kidney cancer.

This clone was observed a few times. The rearrangement joins TRBV9 to TRBJ2-2; possibly TRBD2 for D (6 bases). The CDR3 totals 14 residues. Germline CDR1 reads SGDLS; CDR2 reads YYNGEE. Trimming took off 2 bases at V and 5 bases at J, with 10 bases between the two ends. The CDR3 here is CASSVEGLTGELFF. The CDR3, as DNA: TGTGCCAGCAGCGTGGAGGGCCTTACCGGGGAGCTGTTTTTT.

This chain uses TRBV19 with TRBJ2-1; TRBD1 is a possible D gene (5 bases). The CDR3 totals 15 residues. CDR1 and CDR2 (germline): LNHDA, SQIVND (reference sequence). The V end lost 4 bases, the J end lost 0 bases, and 10 bases lay between the germline ends. The CDR3 nucleotides are TGTGCCAGTAGTACGACAGCCAGCTCCTACAATGAGCAGTTCTTC. As protein: CASSTTASSYNEQFF.

This clone was detected a few times. The V and J genes are TRBV27 and TRBJ2-2; D unresolved. The CDR3 spans 12 residues. Trimming took off 5 bases at V and 7 bases at J, with 8 bases between the two ends. Per germline, CDR1 MNHEY and CDR2 SMNVEV (reference sequence). The CDR3 DNA sequence: TGTGCCAGCAGTCGCTCACACGGGGAGCTGTTTTTT. Amino acid sequence: CASSRSHGELFF.

This clone was observed once. J is TRBJ2-7 and V is TRBV7-2; D unclear. The V end was cut by 1 base, the J end by 2 bases, with 12 bases between. Germline V gives CDR1 SGHTA, CDR2 FQGNSA. The length of the CDR3 is 15 residues. The CDR3 DNA sequence: TGTGCCAGCAGCTTAGGTGGTGGTGGGCCCTACGAGCAGTACTTC. As protein: CASSLGGGGPYEQYF.

The chain couples TRBV9 to TRBJ2-1; 7 bases line up with TRBD2. The CDR3 loop spans 14 amino acids. Germline CDR1 reads SGDLS; CDR2 reads YYNGEE. The trim removed 2 bases at V and 4 bases at J, leaving 3 bases unmatched. The CDR3 sequence is CASSVSGGYNEQFF. In DNA form, the CDR3 reads TGTGCCAGCAGCGTGTCGGGAGGTTACAATGAGCAGTTCTTC.

The rearrangement uses TRBV11-1 and TRBJ1-1; D not certain. Trimming shortened V by 2 bases and J by 0 bases, and 4 bases separated the two germline ends. The CDR3 runs to 13 residues. CDR1 and CDR2 (germline): SGHAT, FQDESV (reference sequence). CDR3 loop: CASSLFMNTEAFF. The CDR3, as DNA: TGTGCCAGCAGCTTATTTATGAACACTGAAGCTTTCTTT.